This T cell receptor beta chain came from a study of blood T cell repertoires in COVID-19. Turning to the study itself: Acute-phase and convalescent COVID-19 samples originated in the United States, Italy and Spain. From T cells, B-cell-depleted T cells, or PBMCs came the material, which was cDNA or gDNA.

CDR1 and CDR2 (germline): SGHTA, FQGNSA. The CDR3 is 14 amino acids. V was pared by 2 bases and J by 1 base, with 8 bases between. Details on this clone: Other DNA sequences in this specimen translate into the identical CDR3.

In the original processing: Reference gene primer amplification gave nucleated cell count estimates. Produced via immunoSEQ multiplex PCR; TCRdb's table is partial and in-frame only. From that table come the V and J calls and clone size; the DNA was used to work out D and trimming. The sample carries approximately 300,000 clones, about nine tenths recorded once. This TCR came from a woman in her 40s with acute or convalescent COVID-19. This chain joins TRBV7-2 and TRBJ1-1, with D uncertain. Sequencing was performed on peripheral blood. The CDR3 region is CASSLSPGNTEAFF. The CDR3 DNA reads as TGTGCCAGCAGCTTATCGCCCGGGAACACTGAAGCTTTCTTT.